Presented here are 23 T cell receptor beta chains from one specimen sequenced in a study of shared clonotypes between healthy human individuals. The protocol was immunoSEQ multiplex PCR, while the TCRdb copy is restricted to in-frame clones and leaves out a portion. This table has about half a million clones, 60% to 80% appearing once. The sample taken for sequencing was PBMCs. The receptors shown here come from a woman aged 40 to 55 in good health. Some clones in this sample may be carry-over from other donors' samples.

The chain links TRBV5-4 to TRBJ1-2; 7 nucleotides line up with TRBD1. J lost 3 bases, V lost 6 bases, and 11 bases had no gene match. The CDR3 totals 15 residues. Germline V lookup: CDR1 SGHNT, CDR2 YYREEE (reference sequence). In DNA, the CDR3 is TGTGCCAGCAACATCTTTGGACAGGCTTACTATGGCTACACCTTC. Its protein product is CASNIFGQAYYGYTF.

As regards this clone: A far larger clone is just one base off, so this is likely a read error. Other DNA variants within this sample encode the same CDR3. The chain is built from TRBV19 and TRBJ1-3; D is possibly TRBD1 (6 bases). Germline CDR1 LNHDA, CDR2 SQIVND (reference sequence). This CDR3 is 13 amino acids long. The CDR3 sequence: CASQGSSGNTIYF. The CDR3 nucleotides are TGTGCCAGCCAGGGGTCCTCTGGAAACACTATATATTTT.

V is TRBV6-5 and J is TRBJ1-1, with D possibly matching TRBD1 (6 bases). This CDR3 region has 11 residues. The ends were cut back, 7 bases at V and 7 bases at J, with 10 bases in the middle. The germline V gene has CDR1 MNHEY and CDR2 SVGAGI. The CDR3 DNA reads as TGTGCCAGCAACACAGGGATTGAAGCTTTCTTT. Its translation: CASNTGIEAFF.

The V and J genes are TRBV16 and TRBJ1-2, with unresolved D. The CDR3 totals 14 residues. Trimming took off 1 base at V and 1 base at J, with 7 bases between the two ends. Germline V lookup: CDR1 KGHSY, CDR2 FQNENV. The CDR3 here is CASSQFSRNYGYTF. In DNA, the CDR3 is TGTGCCAGCAGCCAATTCTCCCGTAACTATGGCTACACCTTC.

CDR3 amino acids: CASSPSGSGGTKQYF. In nucleotides, the CDR3 is TGTGCCAGCAGTCCCTCGGGTAGCGGGGGTACGAAGCAGTACTTC. The chain recombines TRBV7-2 with TRBJ2-7; 9 bases fit TRBD2. The ends lost 6 bases at V and 8 bases at J; junction bases unmatched: 14. CDR1 and CDR2 from the germline V gene are SGHTA and FQGNSA. The CDR3 loop spans 15 amino acids.

V is TRBV5-6 and J is TRBJ2-5, with TRBD2 identical over 7 bases. The CDR3 loop spans 17 amino acids. V shed 4 bases and J 5 bases; nucleotides not matched to a gene: 17. The germline CDR1 and CDR2 sequences are SGHDT and YYEEEE. CDR3 nucleotides: TGTGCCAGCAGCGAAAGGCAGGGAGGGGCGTGGTGGGAGACCCAGTACTTC. It translates to CASSERQGGAWWETQYF.

The gene calls are TRBV5-1 and TRBJ1-5, with D hard to call. CDR1 SGHRS and CDR2 YFSETQ come from the germline V gene. The CDR3 length is 16 residues. Trimming removed 0 bases from V and 0 bases from J, with 10 bases in between. The CDR3 loop is CASSLGGAYSNQPQHF. CDR3 nucleotide sequence: TGCGCCAGCAGCTTGGGGGGAGCATATAGCAATCAGCCCCAGCATTTT.

The chain carries TRBV10-3 and TRBJ1-2; 8 bases are a match to TRBD1. V shed 3 bases, J shed 4 bases, and the junction held 7 bases outside the gene matches. CDR1 and CDR2 from the germline V gene are ENHRY and SYGVKD. The CDR3 consists of 15 residues. The CDR3, as DNA: TGTGCCATCAGTGAAGAGGGGGACAGGCTCTATGGCTACACCTTC. Translating gives CAISEEGDRLYGYTF.

The chain recombines TRBV30 with TRBJ1-3; perhaps TRBD1 as D (5 bases). There are 15 residues in the CDR3. Trimming took 4 bases from V and 0 from J, leaving 13 bases between them. The germline CDR1 and CDR2 sequences are GTSNPN and SVGIG (reference sequence). Here the CDR3 reads CAWTYDSTSGNTIYF. The CDR3 coding sequence is TGTGCCTGGACATACGACAGCACCTCTGGAAACACCATATATTTT.

This clone appeared many times. At the DNA level, this CDR3 is encoded by other sequences in the same sample as well. The chain joins TRBV5-6 to TRBJ1-5; D is possibly TRBD1 (6 bases). The CDR3 totals 15 residues. Germline V gene data show CDR1 as SGHDT and CDR2 as YYEEEE. The V end lost 0 bases, the J end lost 1 base, and 8 bases lay between the germline ends. The CDR3 protein is CASSLGGGSNQPQHF. DNA for the CDR3: TGTGCCAGCAGCTTGGGAGGGGGGAGCAATCAGCCCCAGCATTTT.

The rearrangement links TRBV29-1 to TRBJ2-5; 8 positions agree with TRBD2. Germline V lookup: CDR1 SQVTM, CDR2 ANQGSEA. Trimming at V came to 4 bases and at J to 4 bases, leaving 8 bases not matched to a gene. This CDR3 contains 14 residues. The CDR3 DNA reads as TGCAGCGTTGGGAGCGGGAGAAAGGGAGAGACCCAGTACTTC. Translating it yields CSVGSGRKGETQYF.

The chain employs TRBV18 and TRBJ1-1; D perhaps matches TRBD1 (5 bases). V lost 3 bases and J 9 bases, leaving 20 bases between the germline ends. CDR1 KGHSH and CDR2 LQKENI come from the germline V gene. The CDR3 is made up of 15 amino acids. The CDR3 sequence is CASSPASGTDVKAFF. DNA of the CDR3: TGTGCCAGCTCACCCGCGTCTGGGACCGATGTTAAAGCTTTCTTT.

In this sample, this clone turned up many times. V is TRBV6-4 and J is TRBJ2-1; D is unclear. The CDR3 is 13 amino acids. V lost 3 bases, J lost 7 bases, and 10 bases lay in between. Germline values: CDR1 MRHNA, CDR2 SNTAGT. The CDR3 is CASSEIDTNEQFF. CDR3 DNA: TGTGCCAGCAGTGAGATAGACACGAATGAGCAGTTCTTC.

The chain is built from TRBV9 and TRBJ1-1, with D possibly TRBD1 on 6 matching bases. Trimming took off 3 bases at V and 1 base at J, with 13 bases between the two ends. CDR1 and CDR2 (germline): SGDLS, YYNGEE. The CDR3 loop spans 15 amino acids. The CDR3 region has the DNA TGTGCCAGCAGCGCTTCGACAGGAGGGAACACTGAAGCTTTCTTT. The encoded protein is CASSASTGGNTEAFF.

The chain carries TRBV5-1 and TRBJ1-2; 8 bases are shared with TRBD1. Unmatched junction bases numbered 13, after V lost 4 bases and J lost 8 bases. The germline V gene encodes CDR1 SGHRS and CDR2 YFSETQ. The length of the CDR3 is 15 residues. The CDR3 coding sequence is TGCGCCAGCAGCGCCCGACAGGGGAGCGGGGACGGCTACACCTTC. Translation gives CASSARQGSGDGYTF.

The chain uses TRBV4-2 and TRBJ2-5, with 9 bases identical to TRBD1. The V segment lost 1 base and the J segment 7 bases; nucleotides outside the gene matches: 4. CDR1 is LGHNA and CDR2 is YNFKEQ in the germline V gene. The CDR3 totals 14 residues. Written as DNA, the CDR3 is TGTGCCAGCAGCCAAGTACAGGGGGCAGGGACCCAGTACTTC. It codes for CASSQVQGAGTQYF.

The V gene is TRBV18, the J gene TRBJ1-4; 7 bases are a match to TRBD1. Germline loops: CDR1 KGHSH, CDR2 LQKENI. The junction had 5 bases not matched to a gene; V was cut back by 4 bases and J by 6 bases. The CDR3 totals 14 residues. CDR3 sequence (DNA): TGTGCCAGCTCACGACAGGGAAGTGATGAAAAACTGTTTTTT. Translated, it gives CASSRQGSDEKLFF.

The chain couples TRBV5-4 to TRBJ2-5; no definite D call. Deletions cut 5 bases from V and 1 base from J, with 12 bases between. Per the germline V gene, CDR1 is SGHNT and CDR2 is YYREEE (reference sequence). This CDR3 contains 14 residues. In DNA, the CDR3 is TGTGCCAGCAGTCCCGACGGATTCCAAGAGACCCAGTACTTC. It is translated as CASSPDGFQETQYF.

This chain joins TRBV5-1 and TRBJ2-1; 13 positions agree with TRBD2. V lost 4 bases to trimming and J lost 9 bases; unmatched junction nucleotides: 7. Germline V CDR1 and CDR2: SGHRS, YFSETQ. The CDR3 loop spans 15 amino acids. This CDR3 reads CASSTGLAGEGEQFF. The CDR3 bases are TGCGCCAGCAGCACTGGACTAGCGGGAGAGGGTGAGCAGTTCTTC.

The gene calls are TRBV7-8 and TRBJ2-7, with 10 bases lining up with TRBD2. Germline lookup yields CDR1 SGHVS and CDR2 FQNEAQ. This CDR3 has 14 residues. Losses at the gene ends were 7 bases for V and 1 base for J; bases not matched to a gene: 4. The CDR3 here is CASTLLAGSYEQYF. The CDR3, as DNA: TGTGCCAGCACCCTACTAGCGGGGTCCTACGAGCAGTACTTC.

About this clone: A read error is the likely source, as a far larger clone sits one nucleotide away. The conserved closing phenylalanine or tryptophan is absent in this CDR3, likely reflecting a read error. The rearrangement uses TRBV2 and TRBJ1-2; D is possibly TRBD1 (5 bases). V was shortened by 6 bases and J by 4 bases, with 12 bases between the two germline ends. The length of the CDR3 is 13 residues. Germline V gene lookup returns CDR1 SNHLY and CDR2 FYNNEI. The CDR3 DNA sequence: TGTGCCAGCAGGTTCGACAGCCTCTATGGCTACACCTTA. Amino acid sequence: CASRFDSLYGYTL.

The chain joins TRBV6-5 to TRBJ2-2, with D tentatively TRBD2 (6 bases). Trimming cost V 6 bases and J 5 bases, with 16 bases left between them. Germline lookup yields CDR1 MNHEY and CDR2 SVGAGI. The CDR3 consists of 15 residues. The CDR3 sequence: CASSSTRKGTGELFF. The CDR3 DNA reads as TGTGCCAGCAGCTCGACTAGAAAGGGAACCGGGGAGCTGTTTTTT.

This chain uses TRBV9 with TRBJ2-1, with 9 bases matching TRBD2. The CDR3 length is 17 residues. V lost 4 bases to trimming and J lost 4 bases; unmatched junction nucleotides: 12. CDR1 is SGDLS, CDR2 YYNGEE, per germline. CDR3 nucleotides: TGTGCCAGCAGCCAAGAGGGGCGGGAGGGATCTTACAATGAGCAGTTCTTC. Translated: CASSQEGREGSYNEQFF.